The clone carrying this TCR beta chain was observed a handful of times. Deletions cut 9 bases from V and 0 bases from J, with 8 bases between. Germline CDR1 KGHDR, CDR2 SFDVKD. The CDR3 has 13 residues. This entry comes from a study of blood T cell repertoires in COVID-19. Assay used: immunoSEQ multiplex PCR; TCRdb lists only in-frame clones, some missing. This table has about 90,000 clones, roughly nine tenths appearing once. This receptor was taken from a woman in her 70s with acute or convalescent COVID-19. V and J are TRBV24-1 and TRBJ1-5; no reliable D call. Sequenced sample: peripheral blood. The CDR3 is CATVRDSNQPQHF. DNA for the CDR3: TGTGCCACCGTAAGAGATAGCAATCAGCCCCAGCATTTT.